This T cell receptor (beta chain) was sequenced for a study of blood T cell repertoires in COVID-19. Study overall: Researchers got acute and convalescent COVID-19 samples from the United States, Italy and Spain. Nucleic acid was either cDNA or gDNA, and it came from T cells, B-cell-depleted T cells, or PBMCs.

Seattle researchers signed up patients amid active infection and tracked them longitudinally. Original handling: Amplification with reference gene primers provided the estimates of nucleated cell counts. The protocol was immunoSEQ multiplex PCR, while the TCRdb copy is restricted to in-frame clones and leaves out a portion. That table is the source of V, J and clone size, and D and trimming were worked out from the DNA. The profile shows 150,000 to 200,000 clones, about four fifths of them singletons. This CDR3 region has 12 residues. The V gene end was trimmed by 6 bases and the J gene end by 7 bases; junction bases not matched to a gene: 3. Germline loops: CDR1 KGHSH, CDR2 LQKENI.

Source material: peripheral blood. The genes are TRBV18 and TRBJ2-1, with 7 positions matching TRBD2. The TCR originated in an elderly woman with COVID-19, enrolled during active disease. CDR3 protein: CASSSSGNEQFF. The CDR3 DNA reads TGTGCCAGCTCGAGTAGCGGGAATGAGCAGTTCTTC.